A single sample gave rise to the 5 T cell receptor beta chains below, sequenced in a study of cytomegalovirus exposure and HLA in healthy donors. PCR employed 60 Vbeta and 13 Jbeta primers. The repertoire was sequenced with immunoSEQ multiplex PCR; TCRdb's copy has only in-frame clones and lacks some. Of 90,000 to 120,000 clones in the sample, roughly 80% were seen once. What was sequenced was PBMCs. The receptors were gathered from a young man in good health and CMV-seronegative.

Details on this clone: The CDR3 ends on some other residue instead of the conserved phenylalanine or tryptophan, so this is likely a read error. The limits of the CDR3 on the DNA are not certain, so only TCRdb's listed CDR3 is given. The V and J genes are TRBV30 and TRBJ1-1. Looked up from germline, CDR1 is GTSNPN and CDR2 is SVGIG (reference sequence). Including both end residues, the CDR3 is 13 amino acids long. The CDR3 region is CAWSVVSGLRKFV.

V is TRBV6-4 and J is TRBJ2-1; TRBD2 agrees at 12 bases. The germline CDR1 and CDR2 sequences are MRHNA and SNTAGT. Trimming at V came to 6 bases and at J to 8 bases, leaving 11 bases not matched to a gene. The CDR3 covers 16 residues. The CDR3 reads CASSQRTSGDIDEQFF. The CDR3 DNA follows: TGTGCCAGCAGCCAAAGGACTAGCGGGGATATAGATGAGCAGTTCTTC.

This clone was seen only a few times. The J gene is TRBJ1-1, the V gene TRBV16; the match to TRBD1 covers 8 bases. V was clipped by 6 bases and J by 4 bases; unmatched bases: 10. The CDR3 totals 15 residues. Germline V lookup: CDR1 KGHSY, CDR2 FQNENV. The CDR3 DNA reads as TGTGCCAGCAGTTCCGTGACAGGGGAGGGCACTGAAGCTTTCTTT. Its protein is CASSSVTGEGTEAFF.

The CDR3: CASRPGQGRNGYTF. The CDR3 region has the DNA TGTGCCAGCAGGCCCGGACAGGGGAGGAATGGCTACACCTTC. This chain links TRBV6-5 with TRBJ1-2; 9 positions match TRBD1. The germline gives CDR1 MNHEY, CDR2 SVGAGI. This CDR3 spans 14 amino acids. V lost 6 bases, J lost 6 bases, and 8 bases stayed unmatched.

The table lists this clone with a count of one. The conserved closing phenylalanine or tryptophan is absent in this CDR3, likely reflecting a read error. The limits of the CDR3 on the DNA are not certain, so only TCRdb's listed CDR3 is given. The chain joins TRBV23-1 to TRBJ2-3; the D call of TRBD2 is as the table states it, not checked on the DNA. TRBV23-1 is labeled an ORF, and its function is uncertain. The CDR3 is made up of 14 amino acids, end residues included. The CDR3 protein is CASSQGRARRWTLV.